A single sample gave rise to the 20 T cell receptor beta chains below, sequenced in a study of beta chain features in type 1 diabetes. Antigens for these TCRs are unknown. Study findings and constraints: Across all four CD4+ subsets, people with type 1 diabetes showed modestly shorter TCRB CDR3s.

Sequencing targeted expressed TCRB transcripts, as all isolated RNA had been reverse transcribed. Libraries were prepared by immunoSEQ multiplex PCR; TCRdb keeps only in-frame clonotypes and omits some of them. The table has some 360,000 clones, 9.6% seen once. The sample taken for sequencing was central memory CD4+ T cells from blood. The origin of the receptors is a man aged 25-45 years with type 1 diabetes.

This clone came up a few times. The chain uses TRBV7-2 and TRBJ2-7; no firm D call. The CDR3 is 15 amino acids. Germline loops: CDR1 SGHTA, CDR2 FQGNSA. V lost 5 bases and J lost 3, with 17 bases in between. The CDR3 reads CASSVTRSTIYEQYF. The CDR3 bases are TGTGCCAGCAGCGTTACACGTTCGACGATCTACGAGCAGTACTTC.

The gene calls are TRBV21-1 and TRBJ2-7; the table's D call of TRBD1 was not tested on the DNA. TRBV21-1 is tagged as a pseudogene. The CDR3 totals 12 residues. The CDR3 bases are TGTGCCAGCAGCAAAGAAGGGGGCGAGCAGTACTTC. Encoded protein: CASSKEGGEQYF.

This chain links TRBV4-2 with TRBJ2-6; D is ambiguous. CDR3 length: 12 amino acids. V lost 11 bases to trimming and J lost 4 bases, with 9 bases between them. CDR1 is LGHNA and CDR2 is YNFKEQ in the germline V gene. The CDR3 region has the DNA TGTGCCTGGACCTCCGGGGCCAACGTCCTGACTTTC. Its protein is CAWTSGANVLTF.

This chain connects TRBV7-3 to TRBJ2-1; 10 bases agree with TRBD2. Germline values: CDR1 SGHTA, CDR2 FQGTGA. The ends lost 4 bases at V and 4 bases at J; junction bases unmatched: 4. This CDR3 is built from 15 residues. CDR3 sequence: CASSSGTSEYNEQFF. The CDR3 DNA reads TGTGCCAGCAGCTCGGGGACTAGCGAGTACAATGAGCAGTTCTTC.

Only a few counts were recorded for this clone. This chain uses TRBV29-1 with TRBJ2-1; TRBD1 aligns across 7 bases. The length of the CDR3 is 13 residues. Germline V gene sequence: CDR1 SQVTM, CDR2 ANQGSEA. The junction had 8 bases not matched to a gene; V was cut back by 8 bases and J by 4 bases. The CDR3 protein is CSFRQGLYNEQFF. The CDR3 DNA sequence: TGCAGCTTCCGACAGGGCCTATACAATGAGCAGTTCTTC.

The CDR3: CASSPRQSGDEQFF. In DNA, the CDR3 is TGTGCCAGCAGCCCCAGACAGTCGGGAGATGAGCAGTTCTTC. This chain joins TRBV7-9 and TRBJ2-1, with D perhaps TRBD2 (6 bases). Between the trimmed V and J ends, which lost 5 bases and 8 bases, there was a span of 16 bases. The CDR3 extends over 14 amino acids. CDR1 is SEHNR, CDR2 FQNEAQ, per germline (reference sequence).

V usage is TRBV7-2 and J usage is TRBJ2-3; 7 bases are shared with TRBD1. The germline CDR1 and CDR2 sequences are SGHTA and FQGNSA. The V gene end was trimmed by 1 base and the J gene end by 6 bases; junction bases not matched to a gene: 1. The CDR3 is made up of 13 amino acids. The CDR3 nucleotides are TGTGCCAGCAGCTTAGGACAGGGTGATACGCAGTATTTT. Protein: CASSLGQGDTQYF.

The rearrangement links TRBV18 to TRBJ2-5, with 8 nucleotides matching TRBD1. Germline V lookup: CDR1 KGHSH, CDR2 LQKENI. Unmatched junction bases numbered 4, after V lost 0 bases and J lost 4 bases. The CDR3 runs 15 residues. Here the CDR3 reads CASSPPGQVGETQYF. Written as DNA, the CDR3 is TGTGCCAGCTCACCACCGGGACAGGTGGGAGAGACCCAGTACTTC.

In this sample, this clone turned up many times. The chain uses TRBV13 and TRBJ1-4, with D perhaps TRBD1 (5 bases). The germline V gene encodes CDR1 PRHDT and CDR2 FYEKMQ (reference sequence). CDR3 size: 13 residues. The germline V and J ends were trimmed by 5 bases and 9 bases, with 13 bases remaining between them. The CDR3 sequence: CASSQSGGKKLFF. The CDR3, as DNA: TGTGCCAGCAGCCAGAGTGGGGGGAAAAAACTGTTTTTT.

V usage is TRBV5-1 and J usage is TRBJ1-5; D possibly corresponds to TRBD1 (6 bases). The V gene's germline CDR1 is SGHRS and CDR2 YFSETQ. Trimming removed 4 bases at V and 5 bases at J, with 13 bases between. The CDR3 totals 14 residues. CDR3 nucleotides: TGCGCCAGCAGCCCCCTTACAGGGCATCAGCCCCAGCATTTT. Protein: CASSPLTGHQPQHF.

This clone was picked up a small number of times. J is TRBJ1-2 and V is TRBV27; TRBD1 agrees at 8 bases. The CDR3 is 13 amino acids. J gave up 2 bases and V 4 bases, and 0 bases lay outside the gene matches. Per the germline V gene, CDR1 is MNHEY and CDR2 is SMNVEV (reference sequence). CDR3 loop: CASSWDRNYGYTF. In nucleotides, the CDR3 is TGTGCCAGCAGTTGGGACAGGAACTATGGCTACACCTTC.

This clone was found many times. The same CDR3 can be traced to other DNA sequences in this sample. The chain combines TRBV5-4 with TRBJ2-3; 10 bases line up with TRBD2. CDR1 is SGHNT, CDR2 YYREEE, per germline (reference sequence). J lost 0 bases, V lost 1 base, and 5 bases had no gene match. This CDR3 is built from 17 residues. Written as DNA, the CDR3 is TGTGCCAGCAGCTTGAGACTAGCGGGCACTAGCACAGATACGCAGTATTTT. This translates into CASSLRLAGTSTDTQYF.

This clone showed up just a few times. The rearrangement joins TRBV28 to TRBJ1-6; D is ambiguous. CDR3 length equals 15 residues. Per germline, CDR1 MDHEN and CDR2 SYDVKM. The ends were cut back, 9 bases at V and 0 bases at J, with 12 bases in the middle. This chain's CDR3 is CASSSGSSYNSPLHF. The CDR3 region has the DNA TGTGCCAGTTCCTCAGGCAGCTCCTATAATTCACCCCTCCACTTT.

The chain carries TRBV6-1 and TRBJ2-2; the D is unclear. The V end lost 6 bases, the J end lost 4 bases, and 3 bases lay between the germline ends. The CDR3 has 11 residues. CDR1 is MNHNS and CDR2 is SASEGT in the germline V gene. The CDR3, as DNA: TGTGCCAGCAGAACCACCGGGGAGCTGTTTTTT. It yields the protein CASRTTGELFF.

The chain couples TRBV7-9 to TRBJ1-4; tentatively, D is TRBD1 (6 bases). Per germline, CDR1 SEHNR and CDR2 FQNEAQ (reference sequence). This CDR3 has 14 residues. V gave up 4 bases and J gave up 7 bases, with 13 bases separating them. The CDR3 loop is CASSSQGSGEKLFF. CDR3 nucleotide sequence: TGTGCCAGCAGCTCACAGGGTTCGGGTGAAAAACTGTTTTTT. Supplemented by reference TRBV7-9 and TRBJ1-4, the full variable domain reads DTGVSQNPRHKITKRGQNVTFRCDPISEHNRLYWYRQTLGQGPEFLTYFQNEAQLEKSRLLSDRFSAERPKGSFSTLEIQRTEQGDSAMYLCASSSQGSGEKLFFGSGTQLSVL.

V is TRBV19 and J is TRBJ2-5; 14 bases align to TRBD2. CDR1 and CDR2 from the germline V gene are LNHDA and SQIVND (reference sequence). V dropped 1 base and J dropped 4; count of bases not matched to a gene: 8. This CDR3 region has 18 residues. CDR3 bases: TGTGCCAGTAGTATAGTATTGACTAGCGGGAGGGCCGGAGAGACCCAGTACTTC. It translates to CASSIVLTSGRAGETQYF.

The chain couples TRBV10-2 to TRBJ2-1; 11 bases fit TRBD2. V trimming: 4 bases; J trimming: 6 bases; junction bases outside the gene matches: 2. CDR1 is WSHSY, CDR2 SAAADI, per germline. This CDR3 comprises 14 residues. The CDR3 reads CASSGLAGINEQFF. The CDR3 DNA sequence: TGCGCCAGCAGTGGACTAGCGGGAATCAATGAGCAGTTCTTC.

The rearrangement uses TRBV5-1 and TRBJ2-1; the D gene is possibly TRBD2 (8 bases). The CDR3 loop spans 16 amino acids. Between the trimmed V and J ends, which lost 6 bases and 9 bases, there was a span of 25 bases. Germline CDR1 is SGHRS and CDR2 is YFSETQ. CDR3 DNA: TGCGCCAGCACCGGGAGGGGGACAGTGACCGTGGGTGAGCAGTTCTTC. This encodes CASTGRGTVTVGEQFF.

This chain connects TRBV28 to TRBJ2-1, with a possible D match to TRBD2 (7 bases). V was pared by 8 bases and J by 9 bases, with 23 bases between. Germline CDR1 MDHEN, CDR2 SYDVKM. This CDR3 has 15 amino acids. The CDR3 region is CASGLPGLGGGEQFF. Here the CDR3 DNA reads TGTGCCAGCGGCCTCCCGGGGCTGGGAGGGGGTGAGCAGTTCTTC.

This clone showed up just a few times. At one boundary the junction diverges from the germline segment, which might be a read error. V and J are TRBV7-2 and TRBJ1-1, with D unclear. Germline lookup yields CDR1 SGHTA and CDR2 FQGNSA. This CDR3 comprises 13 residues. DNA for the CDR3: TGCGCCAGCAGCCAAGAAGGGAGAGGTGAAGCTTTCTTT. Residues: CASSQEGRGEAFF. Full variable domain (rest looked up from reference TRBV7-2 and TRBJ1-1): GAGVSQSPSNKVTEKGKDVELRCDPISGHTALYWYRQSLGQGLEFLIYFQGNSAPDKSGLPSDRFSAERTGGSVSTLTIQRTQQEDSAVYLCASSQEGRGEAFFGQGTRLTVV.